Listed below are T cell receptor beta chains from one sample, sequenced in a study of blood T cells in healthy people across ages. TCRdb recomputed calls from the 5' RACE reads with MiXCR, one row per CDR3 protein. The table includes 920,000 or so distinct CDR3 sequences, 45% detected once. Sequencing was performed on blood. The receptors stem from a woman aged 60 to 75 in good health. The CDR3 runs from the conserved cysteine through the conserved F or W. The order of the fields is D gene, V gene, CDR3 protein. A D gene is named only where the DNA matches it firmly.

.,TRBV7-2,CASSLALGNTEAFF
.,TRBV27,CASSLSISALYGYTF
.,TRBV3-1,CASSQDLRAPREQYF
.,TRBV12-3/TRBV12-4,CASSLKGLQPQHF
TRBD2,TRBV11-2,CASSFSGRRVTDTQYF
TRBD2,TRBV20-1,CSAQPIELAGAYEQYF
.,TRBV7-2,CASSPRSRGWSSYNEQFF
TRBD2,TRBV12-3/TRBV12-4,CASSFWRLAGSNEQFF
.,TRBV29-1,CSVEDLGGPEQFF
TRBD1,TRBV29-1,CSVGTPGTDSNQPQHF
.,TRBV6-1,CASSELGNYGYTF
TRBD1,TRBV12-3/TRBV12-4,CASTSDRDVEKLFF
.,TRBV5-1,CASSPRVADYEQYF
TRBD1,TRBV5-1,CASSLVQGIYTF
TRBD2,TRBV7-9,CASSPGGTREQYF
TRBD1,TRBV15,CATSREVGQEETQYF
TRBD2,TRBV20-1,CSAAASGTPYEQYF
.,TRBV11-1,CASSYNSQNIQYF
TRBD1,TRBV2,CASSDQGAGGEKLFF
.,TRBV20-1,CSAPADYDRYEQYF
TRBD2,TRBV12-3/TRBV12-4,CASSPQTSGMSGELFF
.,TRBV7-3,CASSLRFGSSNEQFF
TRBD2,TRBV11-2,CASSLTSGIFTDTQYF
.,TRBV3-1,CASSQRGSPRMETQYF
TRBD1,TRBV6-5,CASKPGTGINYGYTF
.,TRBV5-5,CASSLGQGGNYGYTF
.,TRBV7-9,CAGSLGRSAHTDTQYF
.,TRBV2,CASSEDGGPQETQYF
.,TRBV5-1,CASSDDPVSYEQYF
TRBD1,TRBV7-6,CASSAGTGDEKLFF
TRBD2,TRBV2,CASSPAGGYHNEQFF
TRBD1,TRBV27,CASSPSPGQQETQYF
TRBD1,TRBV7-2,CASYLNRGLEETQYF
TRBD1,TRBV6-2/TRBV6-3,CASSYRTTGDLRASTDTQYF
TRBD2,TRBV5-5,CASSLGLAGGGSYNEQFF
.,TRBV18,CASSAAHRAGQIFYEQYF
TRBD1,TRBV20-1,CSVRGRTNEKLFF
TRBD1,TRBV6-5,CASNAGQGAAGELFF
.,TRBV5-1,CASSLGEGGETYF
TRBD2,TRBV7-9,CASTSGGQRGETQYF
.,TRBV20-1,CSARSATSYEQYF
.,TRBV5-1,CASSLAAGTDTQYF
.,TRBV11-2,CASSLRAVSYNEQFF
.,TRBV5-1,CASSFWGANEQYF
.,TRBV12-3/TRBV12-4,CASSLGAATSYGYTF
.,TRBV6-1,CASSERVALRRPGASTEAFF
.,TRBV24-1,CATSDNLGEQYF
TRBD2,TRBV27,CASRGNSAGGRDTQYF
TRBD1,TRBV6-5,CASYRGLSYEQYF
.,TRBV4-2,CASSQLSSGTNVLTF
TRBD2,TRBV5-1,CASTLAGSSGSSSGANVLTF
.,TRBV3-1,CASGPYNEQFF